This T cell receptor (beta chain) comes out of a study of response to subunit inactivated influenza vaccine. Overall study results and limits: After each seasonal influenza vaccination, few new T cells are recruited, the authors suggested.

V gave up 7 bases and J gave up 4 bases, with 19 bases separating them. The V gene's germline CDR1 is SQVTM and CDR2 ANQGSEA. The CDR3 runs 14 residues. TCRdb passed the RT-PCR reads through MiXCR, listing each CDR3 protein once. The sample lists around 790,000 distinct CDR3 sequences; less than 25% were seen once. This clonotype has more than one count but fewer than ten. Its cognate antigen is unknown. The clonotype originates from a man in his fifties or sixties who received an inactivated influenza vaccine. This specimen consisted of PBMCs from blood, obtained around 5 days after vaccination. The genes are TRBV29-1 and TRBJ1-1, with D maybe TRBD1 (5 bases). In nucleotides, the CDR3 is TGCAGCGGTTGTAGGTCGACAGTTGGCACTGAAGCTTTCTTT. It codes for CSGCRSTVGTEAFF.